One sample yielded the 26 T cell receptor beta chains listed below, sequenced in a study of cytomegalovirus exposure and HLA in healthy donors. The PCR ran on 60 Vbeta and 13 Jbeta primers. Libraries were prepared by immunoSEQ multiplex PCR; TCRdb keeps only in-frame clonotypes and omits some of them. The data show about 120,000 clones, with 74% seen just once and approximately 2.2% held by the top ten. Sequencing was carried out using PBMCs. The receptors stem from a human donor in good health.

The J gene is TRBJ1-1, the V gene TRBV19, with a possible D match to TRBD1 (6 bases). CDR1 LNHDA and CDR2 SQIVND come from the germline V gene (reference sequence). V was trimmed by 5 bases and J by 3 bases, leaving 16 bases between them. The CDR3 runs to 15 residues. The CDR3 sequence is CASSATTGHHTEAFF. The CDR3 DNA sequence: TGTGCCAGTAGTGCCACAACAGGGCACCACACTGAAGCTTTCTTT.

The V call is TRBV5-5, the J call TRBJ2-3; 7 nucleotides agree with TRBD2. Germline lookup yields CDR1 SGHKS and CDR2 YYEKEE (reference sequence). V lost 8 bases, J lost 5 bases, and 11 bases stayed unmatched. The CDR3 length is 14 residues. CDR3 residues: CASQEDAGEDTQYF. Written as DNA, the CDR3 is TGTGCCAGTCAGGAGGATGCGGGAGAAGATACGCAGTATTTT.

V usage is TRBV2 and J usage is TRBJ1-6, with D tentatively TRBD1 (6 bases). Per the germline V gene, CDR1 is SNHLY and CDR2 is FYNNEI. Trimming took off 7 bases at V and 6 bases at J, with 22 bases between the two ends. The CDR3 is 17 amino acids. The CDR3 loop is CASKFRGPSRFNSPLHF. CDR3 sequence (DNA): TGTGCCAGCAAATTCAGGGGCCCTTCAAGGTTTAATTCACCCCTCCACTTT.

The rearrangement uses TRBV9 and TRBJ1-1, with a possible D match to TRBD1 (6 bases). V was shortened by 0 bases and J by 2 bases, with 11 bases between the two germline ends. The germline CDR1 and CDR2 sequences are SGDLS and YYNGEE. This CDR3 spans 15 amino acids. The CDR3 DNA is TGTGCCAGCAGCGTAGCTACAGGGTTCAACACTGAAGCTTTCTTT. Protein: CASSVATGFNTEAFF.

In DNA form, the CDR3 reads TGTGCCAGCAGCCTGGGGCAGGTTCCGAATCAGCCCCAGCATTTT. Translating it yields CASSLGQVPNQPQHF. V is TRBV6-6 and J is TRBJ1-5; tentatively, D is TRBD1 (5 bases). The length of the CDR3 is 15 residues. CDR1 MNHNY and CDR2 SVGAGI come from the germline V gene (reference sequence). V lost 6 bases and J 4 bases, leaving 16 bases between the germline ends.

V gene TRBV6-6 combines with J gene TRBJ1-4, with D unresolved. This CDR3 comprises 13 residues. The germline V and J ends were trimmed by 0 bases and 8 bases, with 7 bases remaining between them. Germline CDR1 MNHNY, CDR2 SVGAGI (reference sequence). CDR3 in DNA: TGTGCCAGCAGTTACTCGACGGGGGAAAAACTGTTTTTT. Residues: CASSYSTGEKLFF.

In its sample, this clone was seen once. The chain couples TRBV19 to TRBJ2-7; TRBD1 might be the D (5 bases). V lost 5 bases to trimming and J lost 3 bases, with 11 bases between them. Per the germline V gene, CDR1 is LNHDA and CDR2 is SQIVND (reference sequence). The CDR3 is made up of 13 amino acids. The CDR3 DNA reads as TGTGCCAGTAGTCAGGCCAGGGACTACGAGCAGTACTTC. It is translated as CASSQARDYEQYF.

A single count supports this clone. Here the CDR3 reads CASSHPTMGSYTF. CDR3 coding DNA: TGCGCCAGCAGCCACCCGACTATGGGGAGCTACACCTTC. This chain links TRBV4-1 with TRBJ1-2; D uncertain. The germline V and J ends were trimmed by 3 bases and 9 bases, with 14 bases remaining between them. Germline lookup yields CDR1 MGHRA and CDR2 YSYEKL. The CDR3 length is 13 residues.

The CDR3 spells CASSPTLGGNQPQHF. CDR3 sequence (DNA): TGTGCCAGCAGCCCTACGTTGGGAGGCAATCAGCCCCAGCATTTT. The J gene is TRBJ1-5, the V gene TRBV6-5, with D unresolved. Trimming pared 6 bases from V and 2 bases from J, leaving 14 bases between. The CDR3 has 15 residues. Looked up from germline, CDR1 is MNHEY and CDR2 is SVGAGI.

The rearrangement links TRBV7-9 to TRBJ2-3; the match to TRBD2 covers 8 bases. Germline CDR1 and CDR2: SEHNR and FQNEAQ (reference sequence). The ends lost 7 bases at V and 6 bases at J; junction bases unmatched: 9. This CDR3 spans 14 amino acids. The CDR3 DNA reads as TGTGCCAGCACCAACGGACTAGCAGCGGATACGCAGTATTTT. It yields the protein CASTNGLAADTQYF.

This clone has just a few counts. V and J are TRBV29-1 and TRBJ1-2; D might be TRBD1 (6 bases). Germline CDR1 and CDR2: SQVTM and ANQGSEA. The V and J ends lost 3 bases and 3 bases respectively, with 14 bases between them. This CDR3 spans 14 amino acids. CDR3 nucleotides: TGCAGCGTTGATCTGGGCGGGGGCGACTATGGCTACACCTTC. Translation: CSVDLGGGDYGYTF.

This clone appeared a single time. This chain links TRBV4-2 with TRBJ2-1, with 9 bases aligning to TRBD1. The J segment lost 6 bases and the V segment lost 4 bases, leaving 4 bases of the junction unmatched. CDR3 length: 14 amino acids. CDR1 is LGHNA and CDR2 is YNFKEQ in the germline V gene. This chain's CDR3 is CASSPGQGPNEQFF. CDR3 coding DNA: TGTGCCAGCAGCCCGGGACAGGGCCCCAATGAGCAGTTCTTC.

This chain uses TRBV29-1 with TRBJ1-4; 8 bases are a match to TRBD1. The CDR3 runs to 15 residues. Germline assignment: CDR1 SQVTM and CDR2 ANQGSEA. Losses at the gene ends were 6 bases for V and 0 bases for J; bases not matched to a gene: 6. This CDR3 is CSVRGQGATNEKLFF. The DNA for the CDR3 is TGCAGCGTCCGTGGACAGGGCGCAACTAATGAAAAACTGTTTTTT.

The gene calls are TRBV19 and TRBJ1-1, with 10 bases that match TRBD1. From germline, CDR1 is LNHDA and CDR2 SQIVND (reference sequence). This CDR3 contains 17 residues. V lost 6 bases and J lost 4; bases outside the gene matches: 14. CDR3 bases: TGTGCCAGTAGCCCGGGACAGGGGTCTCCAAGAATCACTGAAGCTTTCTTT. Translating gives CASSPGQGSPRITEAFF.

This clone was seen a single time. The chain carries TRBV7-8 and TRBJ1-4; D unclear. The V end was cut by 2 bases, the J end by 4 bases, with 8 bases between. The CDR3 runs to 14 residues. Germline V gene lookup returns CDR1 SGHVS and CDR2 FQNEAQ. The CDR3 region is CASSLYSLNEKLFF. The CDR3 region has the DNA TGTGCCAGCAGCTTATACAGCCTTAATGAAAAACTGTTTTTT. Combining the CDR3 with reference TRBV7-8 and TRBJ1-4 gives the whole variable domain GAGVSQSPRYKVAKRGQDVALRCDPISGHVSLFWYQQALGQGPEFLTYFQNEAQLDKSGLPSDRFFAERPEGSVSTLKIQRTQQEDSAVYLCASSLYSLNEKLFFGSGTQLSVL.

This clone was detected only a few times. Other DNA sequences in the sample encode the same CDR3. This chain connects TRBV4-2 to TRBJ1-1, with D perhaps TRBD1 (6 bases). Trimming took off 6 bases at V and 0 bases at J, with 11 bases between the two ends. Germline lookup yields CDR1 LGHNA and CDR2 YNFKEQ. The CDR3 loop spans 14 amino acids. In nucleotides, the CDR3 is TGTGCCAGCAGTTTCAGGGGCATGAACACTGAAGCTTTCTTT. It codes for CASSFRGMNTEAFF.

The genes are TRBV7-9 and TRBJ1-1; 9 bases fit TRBD1. Trimming removed 5 bases from V and 1 base from J; junction bases left unmatched: 11. The germline gives CDR1 SEHNR, CDR2 FQNEAQ (reference sequence). This CDR3 is built from 17 residues. The CDR3 coding sequence is TGTGCCAGCAGCCCTCAAGGACAGGGGCCACGGAACACTGAAGCTTTCTTT. As protein: CASSPQGQGPRNTEAFF.

This clone has only a few counts. The genes are TRBV7-2 and TRBJ2-7; 10 bases match TRBD2. Germline V gene data show CDR1 as SGHTA and CDR2 as FQGNSA. The length of the CDR3 is 16 residues. J was trimmed by 4 bases and V by 1 base; bases with no gene match: 7. The CDR3 nucleotides read TGTGCCAGCAGCTTAGGCGGACTAGCGGCTTTATACGAGCAGTACTTC. Encoded protein: CASSLGGLAALYEQYF. Combining the CDR3 with reference TRBV7-2 and TRBJ2-7 gives the whole variable domain GAGVSQSPSNKVTEKGKDVELRCDPISGHTALYWYRQSLGQGLEFLIYFQGNSAPDKSGLPSDRFSAERTGGSVSTLTIQRTQQEDSAVYLCASSLGGLAALYEQYFGPGTRLTVT.

This chain uses TRBV6-6 with TRBJ1-2; 7 nucleotides match TRBD1. The CDR3 covers 15 residues. V was clipped by 5 bases and J by 8 bases; unmatched bases: 14. CDR1 MNHNY and CDR2 SVGAGI come from the germline V gene (reference sequence). This CDR3 is CASSHGTVRKGGYTF. Written as DNA, the CDR3 is TGTGCCAGCAGTCATGGGACAGTTCGTAAGGGCGGCTACACCTTC.

The chain joins TRBV2 to TRBJ1-4, with TRBD1 matching 8 bases. CDR1 SNHLY and CDR2 FYNNEI come from the germline V gene. The CDR3 loop spans 14 amino acids. J was trimmed by 5 bases and V by 3 bases; bases with no gene match: 2. The CDR3 nucleotides are TGTGCCAGCAGTGATGCAGGGGGCAATGAAAAACTGTTTTTT. Encoded protein: CASSDAGGNEKLFF.

The rearrangement uses TRBV7-9 and TRBJ1-1; D is uncertain. With 5 bases removed from V and 1 base from J, the gap between germline ends came to 14 bases. The CDR3 covers 15 residues. The germline gives CDR1 SEHNR, CDR2 FQNEAQ (reference sequence). Written as DNA, the CDR3 is TGTGCCAGCAGCCCAACCAACAACAAGAACACTGAAGCTTTCTTT. Encoded protein: CASSPTNNKNTEAFF.

J is TRBJ2-7 and V is TRBV4-3; 11 bases line up with TRBD1. The CDR3 extends over 16 amino acids. Germline V gene sequence: CDR1 LGHNA, CDR2 YSLEER. V dropped 2 bases and J dropped 4; count of bases not matched to a gene: 7. Here the CDR3 reads CASSQSPGTGGYEQYF. CDR3 coding DNA: TGCGCCAGCAGCCAATCCCCCGGGACAGGGGGGTACGAGCAGTACTTC.

In its sample, this clone was seen a few times. The rearrangement links TRBV2 to TRBJ1-4, with 8 bases lining up with TRBD1. Germline V lookup: CDR1 SNHLY, CDR2 FYNNEI. After removal of 8 bases from V and 6 bases from J, the junction contained 5 bases not matched to a gene. The CDR3 is 13 residues long. DNA for the CDR3: TGTGCCAGCGGGCAGGGGGCTTATGAAAAACTGTTTTTT. This encodes CASGQGAYEKLFF.

The sample holds a few counts of this clone. The chain combines TRBV6-5 with TRBJ2-1; possible D gene TRBD2, 6 bases. In germline, CDR1 is MNHEY, CDR2 SVGAGI. V was cut by 6 bases and J by 2 bases, with 14 bases left in between. The CDR3 is made up of 15 amino acids. The CDR3 DNA is TGTGCCAGCAGAATTGGGGACTTAGCCTACAATGAGCAGTTCTTC. Translation gives CASRIGDLAYNEQFF.

The chain couples TRBV19 to TRBJ2-2; the D gene is possibly TRBD2 (8 bases). The CDR3 has 16 residues. Trimming took 8 bases from V and 6 from J, leaving 22 bases between them. Germline-derived CDR1 and CDR2 are LNHDA and SQIVND (reference sequence). The DNA for the CDR3 is TGTGCCAGTCGAGGAGGGACAGTAGCGGGATCCGGGGAGCTGTTTTTT. This codes for CASRGGTVAGSGELFF.

The chain joins TRBV5-4 to TRBJ1-2, with D possibly matching TRBD1 (5 bases). Germline CDR1 and CDR2: SGHNT and YYREEE (reference sequence). V shed 4 bases and J shed 3 bases, with 13 bases lying between them. The CDR3 is made up of 14 amino acids. As DNA, the CDR3 is TGTGCCAGCAGCGCCAGGGTTTCCGACTATGGCTACACCTTC. It translates to CASSARVSDYGYTF.